A single sample is the source of the 25 T cell receptor beta chains below, sequenced in a study of Tregs in tolerant kidney transplant recipients. The assay was immunoSEQ multiplex PCR, and TCRdb's table has in-frame clones only and misses some. The listing contains about 15,000 clones. The nonmyeloablative bone marrow transplants came from related graft donors, with transient mixed chimerism. The sequencing here drew on CD4+ T cells from blood (PBMCs), taken 12 months after the transplant. The origin of the receptors is a human patient who received a combined kidney and bone marrow transplant. The graft donor may have given rise to some T cells.

Comment on this clone: The read stops 3 residues short of the end of the CDR3; the missing end is completed from the germline J gene. The rearrangement uses TRBV7-9 and TRBJ1-1; 7 nucleotides agree with TRBD1. CDR3 length: 14 amino acids. Per the germline V gene, CDR1 is SEHNR and CDR2 is FQNEAQ (reference sequence). With 3 bases clipped from V and 7 bases from J, the junction kept 8 bases outside the gene matches. CDR3 bases read: TGTGCCAGCAGCTTTGTAGATGGACAGGATGAA. Protein product: CASSFVDGQDE. Given in full, the CDR3 is CASSFVDGQDEAFF.

In regard to this clone: The sequence runs out 3 residues before the end of the CDR3; the remainder is reconstructed from the germline J gene. V gene TRBV30 combines with J gene TRBJ2-4; tentative D call: TRBD2 (6 bases). V was trimmed by 4 bases and J by 0 bases, leaving 7 bases between them. The length of the CDR3 is 13 residues. In germline, CDR1 is GTSNPN, CDR2 SVGIG (reference sequence). CDR3 in amino acids: CAWTRGAKNIQYF. The covered CDR3 bases are TGTGCCTGGACGCGGGGAGCCAAAAACATT.

The CDR3 bases that were read are TGTGCCAGCAGCCACGGACAGGGTGCCTCCTACGAG. This codes for CASSHGQGASYE. The whole CDR3 protein is CASSHGQGASYEQYF. This chain links TRBV11-2 with TRBJ2-7, with TRBD1 identical over 8 bases. The sequenced fragment ends 3 residues before the CDR3 boundary, so the rest is inferred from the germline J gene. Germline CDR1 SGHAT, CDR2 FQNNGV. V lost 5 bases, J lost 0 bases, and 6 bases stayed unmatched. This CDR3 is built from 15 residues.

As concerns this clone: The observed sequence ends 3 residues before the CDR3 terminus, with the missing tail filled in from the germline J gene. The chain couples TRBV7-2 to TRBJ1-5, with D perhaps TRBD1 (6 bases). The germline V gene has CDR1 SGHTA and CDR2 FQGNSA. The ends were cut back, 5 bases at V and 4 bases at J, with 9 bases in the middle. The CDR3 totals 13 residues. The CDR3: CASSQTGNQPQHF. The DNA read from the CDR3 is TGTGCCAGCAGCCAGACAGGAAATCAGCCC.

CDR3 DNA (partial): TGTGCCAGCTCACCACGCTCTACCACGGACGAG. It codes for CASSPRSTTDE. The whole CDR3 region reads CASSPRSTTDEQYF. The rearrangement links TRBV18 to TRBJ2-7; D unclear. The read falls 3 residues short of the CDR3 end, and the missing part is taken from the germline J gene. The germline CDR1 and CDR2 sequences are KGHSH and LQKENI. Deletions cut 1 base from V and 5 bases from J, with 12 bases between. This CDR3 contains 14 residues.

This clone ranks as medium-sized in terms of frequency. The CDR3 extends 3 residues past the end of the read, so its final part is completed from the germline J gene. The chain uses TRBV19 and TRBJ1-6; possibly TRBD1 for D (5 bases). Germline assignment: CDR1 LNHDA and CDR2 SQIVND (reference sequence). The length of the CDR3 is 13 residues. Trimming removed 8 bases from V and 5 bases from J, with 10 bases in between. The CDR3 reads CASSWGDNSPLHF. CDR3 bases read: TGTGCCAGTTCATGGGGGGATAATTCACCC.

On this clone itself: The read halts 3 residues ahead of the CDR3 end, with the missing end drawn from the germline J gene. The chain employs TRBV19 and TRBJ1-2; possible D gene TRBD1, 5 bases. V dropped 7 bases and J dropped 7 bases, with 13 bases sitting between them. The CDR3 has 12 amino acids. Looked up from germline, CDR1 is LNHDA and CDR2 is SQIVND (reference sequence). The CDR3 spells CASTGNRFGYTF. CDR3 bases read: TGTGCCAGTACCGGGAACAGGTTTGGC.

Note on this clone: The read terminates 3 residues ahead of where the CDR3 ends, so the germline J gene completes it. This specimen includes other DNA sequences encoding the same CDR3. The gene calls are TRBV7-6 and TRBJ1-4; TRBD1 is a possible D gene (5 bases). The CDR3 is made up of 15 amino acids. Germline V lookup: CDR1 SGHVS, CDR2 FNYEAQ. V lost 6 bases to trimming and J lost 5 bases, with 16 bases between them. CDR3 residues: CASSFPTAKNEKLFF. The part of the CDR3 DNA that was read is TGTGCCAGCAGTTTTCCGACAGCCAAGAATGAAAAA.

Details on this clone: The read terminates 3 residues ahead of where the CDR3 ends, so the germline J gene completes it. The V call is TRBV18, the J call TRBJ1-1; perhaps TRBD1 as D (5 bases). Germline CDR1 KGHSH, CDR2 LQKENI. The CDR3 extends over 15 amino acids. The ends were cut back, 2 bases at V and 0 bases at J, with 10 bases in the middle. CDR3 DNA (partial): TGTGCCAGCTCACCATACACAGGACTGAACACTGAA. It is translated as CASSPYTGLNTE. The CDR3 in full is CASSPYTGLNTEAFF.

A word on this clone: The sequenced fragment ends 3 residues before the CDR3 boundary, so the rest is inferred from the germline J gene. The V and J genes are TRBV9 and TRBJ1-1, with D perhaps TRBD1 (5 bases). The V gene lost 4 bases and the J gene lost 4 bases, with 14 bases spanning the gap. This CDR3 has 14 amino acids. Germline loops: CDR1 SGDLS, CDR2 YYNGEE. The CDR3 loop reads CASSPPAGFTEAFF. The part of the CDR3 DNA that was read is TGTGCCAGCAGCCCCCCTGCAGGGTTCACTGAA.

As to this clone: The read gets to within 3 residues of the CDR3 end, and the germline J gene fills in the rest. The chain joins TRBV2 to TRBJ1-2; D remains unclear. V was cut by 2 bases and J by 0 bases, with 10 bases left in between. The germline gives CDR1 SNHLY, CDR2 FYNNEI. CDR3 length: 15 residues. Incomplete CDR3 DNA: TGTGCCAGCAGTGAAATGGCAGATCCTAACTATGGC. The encoded protein is CASSEMADPNYG. The complete CDR3 protein is CASSEMADPNYGYTF.

With respect to this clone: The read gets to within 3 residues of the CDR3 end, and the germline J gene fills in the rest. The chain has TRBV7-3 and TRBJ1-1; D is ambiguous. The CDR3 has 14 residues. Germline V gene sequence: CDR1 SGHTA, CDR2 FQGTGA. V lost 2 bases to trimming and J lost 4 bases, with 11 bases between them. The CDR3 region is CASSLLGGATEAFF. The sequenced CDR3 bases are TGTGCCAGCAGCTTATTAGGCGGAGCCACTGAA.

As regards this clone: The read comes to an end 3 residues before the CDR3 does, leaving the germline J gene to fill in the end. The gene calls are TRBV23-1 and TRBJ2-1, with 14 bases matching TRBD2. TRBV23-1 is marked as an open reading frame, function uncertain. Losses at the gene ends were 8 bases for V and 5 bases for J; bases not matched to a gene: 2. The CDR3 length is 14 residues. CDR3 protein: CASQGLAGDNEQFF. CDR3 bases read: TGCGCCAGCCAGGGACTAGCGGGGGACAATGAG.

For this clone: With the read ending 3 residues before the CDR3 end, the germline J gene is used to fill in that end. This rearrangement joins TRBV29-1 to TRBJ1-1; 8 nucleotides agree with TRBD1. Unmatched junction bases numbered 6, after V lost 5 bases and J lost 4 bases. CDR1 SQVTM and CDR2 ANQGSEA come from the germline V gene. CDR3 length: 13 residues. CDR3 bases read: TGCAGCGTTTCACAGGGGGTGATCACTGAA. Its translation is CSVSQGVITE. The complete CDR3 reads CSVSQGVITEAFF.

A word on this clone: The sequenced fragment ends 3 residues before the CDR3 boundary, so the rest is inferred from the germline J gene. The chain has TRBV9 and TRBJ2-1; 8 bases match TRBD1. Germline CDR1 SGDLS, CDR2 YYNGEE. The trim removed 4 bases at V and 8 bases at J, leaving 5 bases unmatched. The CDR3 totals 13 residues. The part of the CDR3 DNA that was read is TGTGCCAGCAGCTTGGGACAGGCGGATGAG. Translation: CASSLGQADE. The entire CDR3 reads CASSLGQADEQFF. The whole variable domain, filled in from reference TRBV9 and TRBJ2-1, reads DSGVTQTPKHLITATGQRVTLRCSPRSGDLSVYWYQQSLDQGLQFLIQYYNGEERAKGNILERFSAQQFPDLHSELNLSSLELGDSALYFCASSLGQADEQFFGPGTRLTVL.

As for this clone: The read falls 3 residues short of the CDR3 end, and the missing part is taken from the germline J gene. The chain uses TRBV28 and TRBJ2-4; D uncertain. CDR1 is MDHEN, CDR2 SYDVKM, per germline. Trimming cost V 4 bases and J 9 bases, with 16 bases left between them. CDR3 length: 14 residues. CDR3 loop: CASSSPLPRLIQYF. CDR3 bases read: TGTGCCAGCAGTTCCCCTCTGCCCCGACTCATT.

Points on this clone: Read coverage stops 3 residues before the CDR3 terminus; the germline J gene supplies the remainder. The chain carries TRBV5-1 and TRBJ2-5; 12 bases map to TRBD2. The CDR3 extends over 19 amino acids. The germline CDR1 and CDR2 sequences are SGHRS and YFSETQ. The V gene end was trimmed by 0 bases and the J gene end by 0 bases; junction bases not matched to a gene: 9. The CDR3 reads CASSLAPLAGGGYQETQYF. Incomplete CDR3 DNA: TGCGCCAGCAGCTTGGCCCCCCTAGCGGGAGGGGGGTACCAAGAGACC.

This clone is medium-sized by frequency. Read data end 3 residues before the CDR3 end; the end is taken from the germline J gene. The chain joins TRBV19 to TRBJ1-2; the match to TRBD1 covers 8 bases. V lost 7 bases and J lost 1; bases outside the gene matches: 8. From germline, CDR1 is LNHDA and CDR2 SQIVND (reference sequence). The CDR3 spans 15 residues. The DNA read from the CDR3 is TGTGCCAGTACCCCAGACAGGGGCCTTAACTATGGC. The encoded protein is CASTPDRGLNYG. The entire CDR3 sequence reads CASTPDRGLNYGYTF.

With regard to this clone: The CDR3 end falls 3 residues outside the read, so it is completed with the germline J gene. The chain employs TRBV2 and TRBJ2-7; weak D call: TRBD1 (5 bases). V lost 7 bases to trimming and J lost 3 bases, with 13 bases between them. The CDR3 contains 13 residues. Per the germline V gene, CDR1 is SNHLY and CDR2 is FYNNEI. Incomplete CDR3 DNA: TGTGCCAGCAAAGGACACCTCGTCTACGAG. Translation: CASKGHLVYE. In full, the CDR3 reads CASKGHLVYEQYF.

Note on this clone: The read falls 3 residues short of the CDR3 end, and the missing part is taken from the germline J gene. The chain has TRBV27 and TRBJ2-1; 10 nucleotides match TRBD2. Germline trimming cut 2 bases from V and 5 bases from J; bases unmatched to any gene: 9. From germline, CDR1 is MNHEY and CDR2 SMNVEV (reference sequence). The CDR3 totals 17 residues. The chain's CDR3 is CASSLRGRLAGDNEQFF. The CDR3 bases that were read are TGTGCCAGCAGTTTAAGGGGGCGTCTAGCGGGAGACAATGAG.

The CDR3 region is CSARDGQGVQPQHF. The CDR3 DNA, read in part, is TGCAGTGCTAGGGATGGGCAGGGGGTTCAGCCC. The rearrangement uses TRBV20-1 and TRBJ1-5; 7 nucleotides match TRBD1. The read terminates 3 residues before the CDR3 end, so the remaining end is supplied by the germline J gene. This CDR3 spans 14 amino acids. Germline CDR1 and CDR2: DFQATT and SNEGSKA (reference sequence). After removal of 3 bases from V and 6 bases from J, the junction contained 8 bases not matched to a gene.

The sequenced part of the CDR3 DNA is TGTGCCAGCTCACTTACTAGCGGGTCCTACGAG. Encoded protein: CASSLTSGSYE. The full CDR3 protein is CASSLTSGSYEQYF. The V gene is TRBV18, the J gene TRBJ2-7; 9 positions agree with TRBD2. The read ends 3 residues before the CDR3 terminus; that terminus is restored from the germline J gene. The CDR3 runs 14 residues. V was pared by 4 bases and J by 1 base, with 2 bases of the junction left unmatched. Germline-derived CDR1 and CDR2 are KGHSH and LQKENI.

By frequency, this clone registers medium-sized. Partial CDR3 DNA: TGCAGTGCTAGACTAGCGGGAGGGGGGGAGACC. Translating gives CSARLAGGGET. The whole CDR3 sequence is CSARLAGGGETQYF. V gene TRBV20-1 combines with J gene TRBJ2-5; 12 nucleotides line up with TRBD2. The read comes to an end 3 residues before the CDR3 does, leaving the germline J gene to fill in the end. CDR1 and CDR2 (germline): DFQATT, SNEGSKA (reference sequence). This CDR3 comprises 14 residues. The V and J ends lost 2 bases and 5 bases, in that order; junction bases with no gene match: 3.

In the case of this clone: The read finishes 3 residues shy of the CDR3 end, and the germline J gene is used to complete it. The chain couples TRBV11-2 to TRBJ2-2, with D maybe TRBD2 (6 bases). CDR1 SGHAT and CDR2 FQNNGV come from the germline V gene. CDR3 length equals 13 residues. The germline V and J ends were trimmed by 3 bases and 4 bases, with 6 bases remaining between them. The CDR3 sequence: CASSLGGTGELFF. The part of the CDR3 DNA that was read is TGTGCCAGCAGCTTGGGGGGCACCGGGGAG.

As to this clone: The read stops 3 residues short of the end of the CDR3; the missing end is completed from the germline J gene. The chain couples TRBV10-3 to TRBJ1-2, with 8 bases fitting TRBD1. Germline CDR1 reads ENHRY; CDR2 reads SYGVKD. The CDR3 runs to 12 residues. The CDR3 protein is CAISDSGGGYTF. CDR3 bases read: TGTGCCATCAGTGACTCAGGGGGCGGC.